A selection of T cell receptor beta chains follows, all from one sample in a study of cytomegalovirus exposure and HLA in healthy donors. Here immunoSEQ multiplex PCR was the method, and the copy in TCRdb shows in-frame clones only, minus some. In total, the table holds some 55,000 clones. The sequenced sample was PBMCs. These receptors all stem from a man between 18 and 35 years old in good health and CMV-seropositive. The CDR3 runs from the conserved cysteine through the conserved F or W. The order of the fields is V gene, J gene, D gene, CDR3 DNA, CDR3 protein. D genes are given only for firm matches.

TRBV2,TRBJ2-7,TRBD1,TGTGCCAGCAGTGAGCAGGGGGTGCCCTACGAGCAGTACTTC,CASSEQGVPYEQYF
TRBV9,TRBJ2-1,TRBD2,TGTGCCAGCAGCGTAGAGGCTAGCGGGTGGAACAATGAGCAGTTCTTC,CASSVEASGWNNEQFF
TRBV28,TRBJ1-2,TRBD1,TGTGCCACCACTCACACAGGGGTCTATGGCTACACCTTC,CATTHTGVYGYTF
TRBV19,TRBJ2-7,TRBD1,TGTGCCAGTAGTATCCGGACAGGGTCCTACGAGCAGTACTTC,CASSIRTGSYEQYF
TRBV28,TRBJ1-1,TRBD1,TGTGCCAGCAGTTTAGACAGGGTTTTTGTGACACCGAACACTGAAGCTTTCTTT,CASSLDRVFVTPNTEAFF
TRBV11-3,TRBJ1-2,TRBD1,TGTGCCAGCAGCCGAGGGGGCGCGACTGAAGGCTACACCTTC,CASSRGGATEGYTF
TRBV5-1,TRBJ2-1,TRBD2,TGCGCCAGCAGCTTGATAGGCAGCCGGAGCGGGGCTGAGCAGTTCTTC,CASSLIGSRSGAEQFF
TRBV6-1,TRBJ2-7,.,TGTGCCAGCAGGTTTAGCAGCCCGGGGGAGCAGTACTTC,CASRFSSPGEQYF
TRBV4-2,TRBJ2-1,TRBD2,TGTGCCAGCAGCCAAGATGAGGTAACTAGCGACTACAATGAGCAGTTCTTC,CASSQDEVTSDYNEQFF
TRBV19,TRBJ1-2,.,TGTGCCAGTAGTATATACCTCAGGGCAGGGAATGGCTACACCTTC,CASSIYLRAGNGYTF
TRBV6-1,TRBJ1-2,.,TGTGCCAGCAGTTTACAGAAGGGAGGCGGGAATGGCTACACCTTC,CASSLQKGGGNGYTF
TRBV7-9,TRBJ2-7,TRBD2,TGTGCCAGCAGCTTAGTAGCCGGGGGACTAGCGGTTTACGAGCAGTACTTC,CASSLVAGGLAVYEQYF
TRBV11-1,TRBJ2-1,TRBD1,TGTGCCAGCAGCTCCAGACAGGGGAGGAACAATGAGCAGTTCTTC,CASSSRQGRNNEQFF
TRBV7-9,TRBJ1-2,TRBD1,TGTGCCAGCAGCCCAGGGACAGGGGGAAACTATGGCTACACCTTC,CASSPGTGGNYGYTF
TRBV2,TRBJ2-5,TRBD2,TGTGCCAGCAGGAGACTAGCCCTCCAAGAGACCCAGTACTTC,CASRRLALQETQYF
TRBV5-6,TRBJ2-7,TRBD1,TGTGCCAGCAGCCTCCCGGGACAGAACTACGAGCAGTACTTC,CASSLPGQNYEQYF
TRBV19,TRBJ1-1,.,TGTGCCAGTAGTGCGCCGGGACACCAACTGAACACTGAAGCTTTCTTT,CASSAPGHQLNTEAFF
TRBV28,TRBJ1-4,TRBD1,TGTGCCAGCAATAAACCGGGACAGGGGTATGAAAAACTGTTTTTT,CASNKPGQGYEKLFF
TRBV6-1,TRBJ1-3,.,TGTGCCAGCAGTCGACAGACTCTCTCTGGAAACACCATATATTTT,CASSRQTLSGNTIYF
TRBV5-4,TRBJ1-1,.,TGTGCCAGCAGCTTTGACCTCCGGGACACTGAAGCTTTCTTT,CASSFDLRDTEAFF
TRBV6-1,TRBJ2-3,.,TGTGCCAGCACTCCTCCGGGAGTTGAAGATACGCAGTATTTT,CASTPPGVEDTQYF
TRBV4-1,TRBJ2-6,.,TGCGCCAGCAGCTTCAAGGGACTCTCTGGGGCCAACGTCCTGACTTTC,CASSFKGLSGANVLTF
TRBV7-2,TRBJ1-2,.,TGTGCCAGCAGCACTCCCGGGAACTATTGGGGCTACACCTTC,CASSTPGNYWGYTF
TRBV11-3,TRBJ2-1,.,TGTGCCAGCAGCTTTTCGGTCGTTAATGAGCAGTTCTTC,CASSFSVVNEQFF
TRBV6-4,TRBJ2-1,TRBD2,TGTGCCAGCAGTGTGACGGGAGGGTCCGACAATGAGCAGTTCTTC,CASSVTGGSDNEQFF
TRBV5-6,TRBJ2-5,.,TGTGCCAGCAGCTTGAATAGCCAAGAGACCCAGTACTTC,CASSLNSQETQYF
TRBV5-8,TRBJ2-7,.,TGTGCCAGCAGCTTCGCTGGGGCCGACTTCCACGAGCAGTACTTC,CASSFAGADFHEQYF
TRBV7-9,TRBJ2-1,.,TGTGCCAGCAGCCCCCCTTCTTCTGAGTTCTTC,CASSPPSSEFF
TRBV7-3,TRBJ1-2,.,TGTGCCAGCAGCCCATCTCCAGGGTATGGCTACACCTTC,CASSPSPGYGYTF
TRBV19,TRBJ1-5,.,TGTGCCAGTAGTATGAGCCCAGACGGGAGCAATCAGCCCCAGCATTTT,CASSMSPDGSNQPQHF
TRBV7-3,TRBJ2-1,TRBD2,TGTGCCAGCAGCACAACTAGCGGGAGACTCCCTAGGGTCAATGAGCAGTTCTTC,CASSTTSGRLPRVNEQFF
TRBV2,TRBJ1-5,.,TGTGCCAGCTCTAGACAACAGGGGCCCCAGCATTTT,CASSRQQGPQHF
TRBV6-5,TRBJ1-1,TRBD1,TGTGCCAGCAGTTACTCGGGACAGCTGGGGACTGAAGCTTTCTTT,CASSYSGQLGTEAFF
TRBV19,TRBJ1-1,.,TGTGCCAGTAGTATGACCAATTTCGGGGGGCCTGAAGCTTTCTTT,CASSMTNFGGPEAFF
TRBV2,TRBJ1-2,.,TGTGCCAGCAGATGGGACACCCGTGATGGCTACACCTTC,CASRWDTRDGYTF
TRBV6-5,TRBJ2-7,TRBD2,TGTGCCAGCAGTTCCCTGACTAGCGGGAGCCACGAGCAGTACTTC,CASSSLTSGSHEQYF
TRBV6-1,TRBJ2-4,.,TGTGCCAGCAGTGAAGAGGTCCGGGGAGTGTCGGCCAAAAACATTCAGTACTTC,CASSEEVRGVSAKNIQYF
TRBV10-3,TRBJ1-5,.,TGTGCCATCAGTGAGTCGACAGTGATTGGGGGGAATCAGCCCCAGCATTTT,CAISESTVIGGNQPQHF
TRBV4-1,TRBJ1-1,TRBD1,TGCGCCAGCAGCCACCTGACAGGGAGAGGGACTGAAGCTTTCTTT,CASSHLTGRGTEAFF
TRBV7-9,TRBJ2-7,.,TGTGCCAGCAGCTTAGATTCCGGGCGGGCCTACGAGCAGTACTTC,CASSLDSGRAYEQYF
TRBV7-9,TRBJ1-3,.,TGTGCCAGCAGCTTAGGAAGGGGACAACTTGGAAACACCATATATTTT,CASSLGRGQLGNTIYF
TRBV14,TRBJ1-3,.,TGTGCCAGCAGCCAGAACCGGACTCCTTGGGGCTCTGGAAACACCATATATTTT,CASSQNRTPWGSGNTIYF
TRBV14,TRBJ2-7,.,TGTGCCAGCAGCCCCCAGGGGAACGAGCAGTACTTC,CASSPQGNEQYF
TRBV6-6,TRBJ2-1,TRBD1,TGTGCCAGCAGATACAACAGGGGCAATGAGCAGTTCTTC,CASRYNRGNEQFF
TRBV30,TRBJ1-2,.,TGTGCTACTAAGGGGCAGAGCTATGGCTACACCTTC,CATKGQSYGYTF
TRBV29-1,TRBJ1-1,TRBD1,TGCAGCGTTGAGGCCGCAGGGGGCCGGGGAACTGAAGCTTTCTTT,CSVEAAGGRGTEAFF
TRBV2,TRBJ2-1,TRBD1,TGTGCCAGCAAGGCCGGGACAGGGGGGTACAATGAGCAGTTCTTC,CASKAGTGGYNEQFF